Shown below are 6 T cell receptor beta chains from a single sample sequenced in a study of T cell repertoires in MIS-A myocarditis. Sequencing used immunoSEQ multiplex PCR; TCRdb keeps in-frame clones, though not all of them. The table includes about 11,000 clones, approximately 83% detected once. The material sequenced was right ventricle heart tissue obtained at autopsy. The receptors were gathered from a man younger than 35 with fulminant myocarditis from multisystem inflammatory syndrome in adults (MIS-A) after COVID-19.

The rearrangement uses TRBV29-1 and TRBJ2-5; 7 positions agree with TRBD2. This CDR3 has 14 amino acids. In germline, CDR1 is SQVTM, CDR2 ANQGSEA. Germline trimming cut 7 bases from V and 5 bases from J; bases unmatched to any gene: 13. The CDR3 loop reads CSGRVGGSWETQYF. The CDR3 DNA reads as TGCAGCGGCCGCGTGGGAGGGTCTTGGGAGACCCAGTACTTC. Full variable domain (missing parts from reference TRBV29-1 and TRBJ2-5): SAVISQKPSRDICQRGTSLTIQCQVDSQVTMMFWYRQQPGQSLTLIATANQGSEATYESGFVIDKFPISRPNLTFSTLTVSNMSPEDSSIYLCSGRVGGSWETQYFGPGTRLLVL.

This rearrangement joins TRBV5-1 to TRBJ2-7; 9 nucleotides agree with TRBD2. The CDR3 consists of 14 residues. Germline V gives CDR1 SGHRS, CDR2 YFSETQ. V dropped 3 bases and J dropped 2; count of bases not matched to a gene: 3. The CDR3 region has the DNA TGCGCCAGCAGCTCGGCTAGCGGGACCTACGAGCAGTACTTC. Translating gives CASSSASGTYEQYF.

V gene TRBV30 combines with J gene TRBJ1-3, with D unresolved. Deletions cut 4 bases from V and 11 bases from J, with 12 bases between. The length of the CDR3 is 11 residues. In germline, CDR1 is GTSNPN, CDR2 SVGIG (reference sequence). The CDR3 sequence is CAWTLGFSIYF. CDR3 coding DNA: TGTGCCTGGACTCTCGGTTTCTCCATATATTTT.

CDR3 sequence reads: CSVARGGPVEQYF. CDR3 sequence (DNA): TGCAGCGTTGCTCGGGGGGGCCCGGTCGAGCAGTACTTC. The chain carries TRBV29-1 and TRBJ2-7; 8 positions agree with TRBD2. The CDR3 has 13 amino acids. The trim removed 4 bases at V and 6 bases at J, leaving 8 bases unmatched. The germline V gene has CDR1 SQVTM and CDR2 ANQGSEA.

The chain is built from TRBV5-6 and TRBJ2-7; D might be TRBD2 (6 bases). In germline, CDR1 is SGHDT, CDR2 YYEEEE. The V and J ends lost 2 bases and 2 bases respectively, with 11 bases between them. This CDR3 has 14 amino acids. The CDR3 here is CASSFGTRTYEQYF. The CDR3 region has the DNA TGTGCCAGCAGCTTCGGGACTCGGACCTACGAGCAGTACTTC.

The chain has TRBV25-1 and TRBJ1-2; TRBD1 is a possible D gene (5 bases). Germline-derived CDR1 and CDR2 are MGHDK and SYGVNS. The CDR3 consists of 12 residues. The V and J ends lost 8 bases and 4 bases respectively, with 11 bases between them. This CDR3 reads CASGTGGYGYTF. The CDR3 nucleotides read TGTGCCAGCGGTACGGGGGGCTATGGCTACACCTTC.